The sequence of this T cell receptor (beta chain) was determined in a study of blood T cell repertoires in COVID-19. The overall study: PBMCs, B-cell-depleted T cells, or T cells provided the cDNA or gDNA that made up the material.

The data were produced by immunoSEQ multiplex PCR, yet TCRdb's version contains in-frame clones alone and is incomplete. This table has around 230,000 clones, roughly 87% appearing once. This CDR3 is 16 amino acids long. CDR1 and CDR2 from the germline V gene are MNHEY and SVGAGI. The ends were cut back, 0 bases at V and 6 bases at J, with 14 bases in the middle. Sequencing was done on a sample of PBMCs or T cells enriched from blood (not recorded which). V usage is TRBV6-5 and J usage is TRBJ1-4; no firm D call. This clonotype was obtained from a young man with acute COVID-19. Written as DNA, the CDR3 is TGTGCCAGCAGTTACTCGAGGTCGTCCGGGTATGAAAAACTGTTTTTT. Protein: CASSYSRSSGYEKLFF.